What follows is one T cell receptor (beta chain) and its context. Reverse transcription of all isolated RNA meant that expressed TCRB transcripts were sequenced. Millions of reads, on average, came from each naive, central memory and regulatory T cell sample. TCRdb's copy holds only in-frame clones and misses some; the assay was immunoSEQ multiplex PCR. The sample lists roughly 170,000 clones, 10% to 15% occurring once. The entry originates in a study of beta chain features in type 1 diabetes. Trimming removed 4 bases from V and 3 bases from J; junction bases left unmatched: 3. The CDR3 has 15 amino acids. The V gene's germline CDR1 is SGHRS and CDR2 YFSETQ. Markers CD45RO/CCR7/CD25/CD127/CD95/CD27 served to sort CD4+ naive, central memory, regulatory and stem cell-like memory cells.

This TCR was recovered from a young woman in good health. Material for sequencing was central memory CD4+ T cells from blood. The chain combines TRBV5-1 with TRBJ2-6; TRBD2 aligns across 8 bases. The CDR3: CASSEGTSGANVLTF. The CDR3, as DNA: TGCGCCAGCAGCGAGGGGACTAGTGGGGCCAACGTCCTGACTTTC.